This T cell receptor (beta chain) originates from a study of PD-L1 blockade in urothelial cancer. Study at large: In the patient group, most of the roughly 30 were males with bladder-origin urothelial cancer. Treatment start was followed by blood analysis at 3 weeks (second dose) and again at 6 weeks. Findings and caveats of the study: Better survival was forecast by a pretreatment blood TCR clonality below the median.

On this clone: Its matching antigen is unknown.

The junction had 10 bases not matched to a gene; V was cut back by 10 bases and J by 6 bases. The CDR3 extends over 16 amino acids. Germline-derived CDR1 and CDR2 are MDHEN and SYDVKM. Assay: immunoSEQ multiplex PCR; the TCRdb copy retains only in-frame clones and omits some. Of around 130,000 clones listed, about 88% are singletons. Time point noted: pretreatment peripheral blood. Each patient gave between 1 and 8 samples of peripheral blood mononuclear cells, which were collected pretreatment and during treatment. This sequence originates from a man aged 50-59 years with urothelial cancer. The source was PBMCs, collected around atezolizumab (anti-PD-L1) treatment. The chain couples TRBV28 to TRBJ2-1, with 15 bases identical to TRBD2. The CDR3 protein is CATGLAGGPYGNEQFF. In DNA, the CDR3 is TGTGCCACCGGACTAGCGGGAGGGCCTTATGGCAATGAGCAGTTCTTC.